This is a list of T cell receptor beta chains from one sample in a study of blood T cells in healthy people across ages. TCRdb processed the 5' RACE reads anew with MiXCR; each CDR3 protein has one entry. The sample holds just over 1 million distinct CDR3 sequences, 45% seen once. Sequenced sample: blood. These receptors all stem from an older woman in good health. Both conserved end residues are part of each CDR3. A D gene is named only where the DNA matches it firmly. Some rows mark clone size as missing; the rest say once, few, many or name a class of expanded clone.

CDR3aa	CDR3nt	d_gene	v_gene	j_gene	abundance
CASSPSGPGDEQFF	TGCGCCAGCAGCCCTAGCGGGCCGGGGGATGAGCAGTTCTTC	TRBD2	TRBV4-1	TRBJ2-1	NA
CASSLGLYNEQFF	TGCGCCAGCAGCTTGGGACTTTACAATGAGCAGTTCTTC	NA	TRBV5-1	TRBJ2-1	many
CSARGTGVYNEQFF	TGCAGTGCTCGCGGGACAGGGGTTTACAATGAGCAGTTCTTC	TRBD1	TRBV20-1	TRBJ2-1	NA
CASTLGTSGRAIDTQYF	TGTGCCAGCACCCTGGGGACTAGCGGGAGGGCCATAGATACGCAGTATTTT	TRBD2	TRBV28	TRBJ2-3	NA
CASSLAVQAPEAFF	TGTGCCAGCAGCTTAGCGGTTCAAGCTCCTGAAGCTTTCTTT	NA	TRBV7-2	TRBJ1-1	once
CASSPSSGIGNEQFF	TGTGCCAGCAGTCCCTCTAGCGGAATCGGGAATGAGCAGTTCTTC	TRBD2	TRBV27	TRBJ2-1	few
CASSATGATKGEQYF	TGTGCCAGCAGTGCGACCGGGGCTACTAAGGGCGAGCAGTACTTC	NA	TRBV12-3/TRBV12-4	TRBJ2-7	few
CASSSRTGSSYNEQYF	TGTGCCAGCAGCTCCCGGACAGGGAGCTCCTACAATGAGCAGTACTTC	TRBD1	TRBV13	TRBJ2-7	few
CAISDLMGEGQFF	TGTGCCATCAGTGATCTAATGGGGGAGGGCCAGTTCTTC	TRBD2	TRBV10-3	TRBJ2-1	few
CASIGAGVQETQYF	TGTGCCAGCATTGGCGCCGGGGTCCAAGAGACCCAGTACTTC	NA	TRBV2	TRBJ2-5	few
CSARDPSTLDTQYF	TGCAGTGCTAGAGACCCTTCAACTCTAGATACGCAGTATTTT	NA	TRBV20-1	TRBJ2-3	many